This T cell receptor (beta chain) stems from a study of T cells after yellow fever vaccination. This CDR3 spans 16 amino acids. With 3 bases clipped from V and 6 bases from J, the junction kept 10 bases outside the gene matches. Germline values: CDR1 SGHAT, CDR2 FQDESV (reference sequence). A 5'RACE template-switching step, the method used to make TCR cDNA, added a universal primer site and UMIs. TCRdb processed the 5' RACE reads anew with MiXCR; each CDR3 protein has one entry. The sample includes hundreds of thousands of distinct CDR3 sequences, around an eighth of them seen just once. This TCR came from a man younger than 45 who received the YFV17D yellow fever vaccine. J is TRBJ2-1 and V is TRBV11-1, with 8 bases aligning to TRBD2. The sequencing used PBMCs, collected on the day of the yellow fever booster vaccination. The CDR3 DNA reads TGTGCCAGCAGCTTGGCGGGGGGAGTCCTGCCCAATGAGCAGTTCTTC. Encoded protein: CASSLAGGVLPNEQFF.